The 11 T cell receptor beta chains in this list originate from one sample, sequenced in a study of control samples from healthy donors and cancer patients. The assay was immunoSEQ multiplex PCR, and TCRdb's table has in-frame clones only and misses some. The profile shows 250,000 to 300,000 clones, roughly four fifths of them singletons. The sample consisted of PBMCs. All receptors derive from a woman in her fifties or sixties with lung cancer.

V usage is TRBV7-6 and J usage is TRBJ1-3; 7 positions match TRBD1. The CDR3 totals 15 residues. V lost 5 bases, J lost 3 bases, and 7 bases stayed unmatched. The germline V gene has CDR1 SGHVS and CDR2 FNYEAQ. The chain's CDR3 is CASSKTGSGGNTIYF. The CDR3 nucleotides are TGTGCCAGCAGCAAGACAGGGTCGGGTGGAAACACCATATATTTT.

Only one count was recorded for this clone. This chain joins TRBV9 and TRBJ1-5; D might be TRBD1 (5 bases). The V end lost 0 bases, the J end lost 11 bases, and 9 bases lay between the germline ends. The germline V gene encodes CDR1 SGDLS and CDR2 YYNGEE. CDR3 length: 12 amino acids. The DNA of the CDR3 is TGTGCCAGCAGCGTAGTGGACAAGGCCCAGCATTTT. Its protein is CASSVVDKAQHF.

The chain is built from TRBV7-9 and TRBJ1-5; 9 bases line up with TRBD1. The CDR3 loop spans 17 amino acids. V lost 5 bases and J lost 4; bases outside the gene matches: 12. In germline, CDR1 is SEHNR, CDR2 FQNEAQ (reference sequence). The CDR3 region has the DNA TGTGCCAGCAGCAAGGGACAGGGAGAGGGGATAAATCAGCCCCAGCATTTT. It translates to CASSKGQGEGINQPQHF.

This clone was seen a single time. The chain links TRBV2 to TRBJ2-5; D uncertain. The CDR3 covers 11 residues. The V gene lost 2 bases and the J gene lost 5 bases, with 3 bases spanning the gap. Per the germline V gene, CDR1 is SNHLY and CDR2 is FYNNEI. CDR3 in amino acids: CASSELETQYF. The CDR3 DNA reads TGTGCCAGCAGTGAATTGGAGACCCAGTACTTC.

The chain is built from TRBV14 and TRBJ1-2; no firm D call. Between the trimmed V and J ends, which lost 4 bases and 8 bases, there was a span of 11 bases. CDR1 and CDR2 (germline): SGHDN, FVKESK. The CDR3 has 12 amino acids. Here the CDR3 DNA reads TGTGCCAGCAGCCTGGGCCGCGAAGGCTACACCTTC. Protein: CASSLGREGYTF.

The gene calls are TRBV18 and TRBJ1-4; 7 bases are a match to TRBD1. The V gene's germline CDR1 is KGHSH and CDR2 LQKENI. There are 14 residues in the CDR3. Germline trimming cut 6 bases from V and 8 bases from J; bases unmatched to any gene: 9. CDR3 loop: CASSTGTVVEKLFF. In DNA form, the CDR3 reads TGTGCCAGCTCGACCGGGACAGTCGTCGAAAAACTGTTTTTT.

The chain joins TRBV19 to TRBJ1-5; 8 bases are shared with TRBD1. CDR1 and CDR2 from the germline V gene are LNHDA and SQIVND (reference sequence). This CDR3 is 17 amino acids long. The ends lost 0 bases at V and 0 bases at J; junction bases unmatched: 4. The CDR3 region has the DNA TGTGCCAGTAGTATAGACAGGGGGCGGGGTAGCAATCAGCCCCAGCATTTT. It is translated as CASSIDRGRGSNQPQHF.

This clone was seen just once. This chain uses TRBV3-1 (or the pseudogene TRBV3-2) with TRBJ1-4, with D maybe TRBD1 (6 bases). Germline loops: CDR1 LGHDT, CDR2 YNNKEL (reference sequence). Trimming removed 4 bases at V and 8 bases at J, with 8 bases between. This CDR3 is built from 12 residues. The CDR3 sequence is CASSLRGEKLFF. The CDR3 DNA is TGTGCCAGCAGCCTGAGGGGGGAAAAACTGTTTTTT.

V gene TRBV6-5 combines with J gene TRBJ1-3; D remains ambiguous. The germline V and J ends were trimmed by 4 bases and 11 bases, with 21 bases remaining between them. The CDR3 is made up of 15 amino acids. CDR1 and CDR2 (germline): MNHEY, SVGAGI. The CDR3 protein is CASSSSGVRLSAIYF. The CDR3 DNA reads as TGTGCCAGCAGTTCCTCAGGAGTTCGTCTATCCGCCATATATTTT.

The rearrangement uses TRBV3-1 (or the pseudogene TRBV3-2) and TRBJ1-1; no clear D gene. V lost 5 bases, J lost 5 bases, and 12 bases lay in between. Per germline, CDR1 LGHDT and CDR2 YNNKEL (reference sequence). The CDR3 is made up of 13 amino acids. The CDR3 bases are TGTGCCAGCAGCGTCCTTTCGGGGACTGAAGCTTTCTTT. Protein: CASSVLSGTEAFF.

This chain uses TRBV25-1 with TRBJ2-3; 9 positions match TRBD2. Losses at the gene ends were 5 bases for V and 6 bases for J; bases not matched to a gene: 9. CDR3 size: 15 residues. Germline V lookup: CDR1 MGHDK, CDR2 SYGVNS. The CDR3 region is CASSWAGGPSDTQYF. The CDR3, as DNA: TGTGCCAGCAGTTGGGCGGGGGGGCCTTCGGATACGCAGTATTTT.